This T cell receptor (beta chain) was sequenced during a study of blood T cell repertoires in COVID-19. Study overall: Spain, Italy and the United States supplied samples that represented acute and convalescent COVID-19. The analysed material was cDNA or gDNA that came from T cells, B-cell-depleted T cells, or PBMCs.

The germline V gene encodes CDR1 SSHAT and CDR2 FNYEAQ (reference sequence). The CDR3 extends over 16 amino acids. The V segment lost 5 bases and the J segment 4 bases; nucleotides outside the gene matches: 5. Authors' processing steps: Amplification of reference gene primers provided the estimated nucleated cell counts. Sequenced by immunoSEQ multiplex PCR; TCRdb stores in-frame clones only, minus some. The DNA gave D and trimming, while V, J and clone size come from that table. The sample has fewer than 250,000 clones, around 84% seen once. The sequence was obtained from a man aged 40-50 years with acute or convalescent COVID-19. The chain carries TRBV7-7 and TRBJ2-2, with TRBD2 matching over 12 bases. Specimen: peripheral blood. The CDR3: CASSPTSGGRTGELFF. CDR3 coding DNA: TGTGCCAGCAGCCCTACTAGCGGGGGGCGCACCGGGGAGCTGTTTTTT.